Listed here is a single TCR beta chain. The data originate from a study of spatial heterogeneity in lung cancer. On the study more broadly: At a median of around two years after resection, follow-up PBMC samples were sequenced when available.

Stated time point: blood at routine non-recurrence follow-up after resection. Unsorted samples of tumor, nontumor lung or frozen PBMC had their whole RNA sequenced. This CDR3 is 12 amino acids long. Germline assignment: CDR1 SNHLY and CDR2 FYNNEI. Trimming pared 7 bases from V and 9 bases from J, leaving 13 bases between. TCR cDNA molecules each carried a unique molecular identifier. TCRdb re-analysed the 5' RACE reads in MiXCR, keeping a single row per CDR3 protein. Among roughly 120,000 distinct CDR3 sequences listed, 12% were seen once. The V call is TRBV2, the J call TRBJ2-1, with D possibly being TRBD2 (5 bases). This clonotype was obtained from a male donor with early-stage non-small cell lung cancer. The sequenced sample was PBMCs, obtained at follow-up. The chain's CDR3 is CASNLGDSEQFF. The CDR3 DNA follows: TGTGCCAGCAACCTCGGGGATAGTGAGCAGTTCTTC.